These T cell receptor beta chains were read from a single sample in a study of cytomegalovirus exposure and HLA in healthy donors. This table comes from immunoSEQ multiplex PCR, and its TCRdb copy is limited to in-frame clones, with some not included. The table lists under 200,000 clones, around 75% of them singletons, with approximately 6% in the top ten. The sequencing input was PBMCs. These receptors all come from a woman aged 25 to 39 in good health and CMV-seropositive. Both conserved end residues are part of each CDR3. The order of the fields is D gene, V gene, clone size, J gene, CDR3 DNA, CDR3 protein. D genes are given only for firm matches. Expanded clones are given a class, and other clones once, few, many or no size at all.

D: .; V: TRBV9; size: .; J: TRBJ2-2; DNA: TGTGCCAGCAGCGCAGGTGGCCTAGCAATCGGGGAGCTGTTTTTT; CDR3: CASSAGGLAIGELFF
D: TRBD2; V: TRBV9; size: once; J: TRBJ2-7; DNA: TGTGCCAGCAGCGTAGGCCTAGCGGGTACCTACGAGCAGTACTTC; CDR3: CASSVGLAGTYEQYF
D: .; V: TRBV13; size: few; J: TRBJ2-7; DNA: TGTGCCAGCAGCTTGGCGACGGGGAGCTCCTACGAGCAGTACTTC; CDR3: CASSLATGSSYEQYF
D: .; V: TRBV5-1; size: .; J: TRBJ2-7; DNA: TGCGCCAGCAGCTTGGATCTGACAGCCCCCTACGAGCAGTACTTC; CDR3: CASSLDLTAPYEQYF
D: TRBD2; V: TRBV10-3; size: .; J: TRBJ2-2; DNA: TGTGCCATCAGTTATACTAGCGGGGGAACCGGGGAGCTGTTTTTT; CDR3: CAISYTSGGTGELFF
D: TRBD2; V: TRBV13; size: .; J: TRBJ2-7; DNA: TGTGCCAGCAGAGTAGCGGGGGGCGCCTACGAGCAGTACTTC; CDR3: CASRVAGGAYEQYF
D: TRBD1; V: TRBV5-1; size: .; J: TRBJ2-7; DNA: TGCGCCAGCAGCGTAGCCGGACAGGTCCTGGGGTACGAGCAGTACTTC; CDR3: CASSVAGQVLGYEQYF
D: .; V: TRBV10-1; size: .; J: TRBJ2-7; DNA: TGCGCCAGCAGTGGAGGTCTGGGTTCCTACGAGCAGTACTTC; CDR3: CASSGGLGSYEQYF
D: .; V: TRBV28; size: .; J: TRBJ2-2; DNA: TGTGCCAGTTATCGACTAGGAGGCACCGGGGAGCTGTTTTTT; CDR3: CASYRLGGTGELFF
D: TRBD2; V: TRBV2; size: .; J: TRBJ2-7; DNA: TGTGCCAGCAGCCGTAGCGGGCGCAGCCTGGTCGAGCAGTACTTC; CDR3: CASSRSGRSLVEQYF
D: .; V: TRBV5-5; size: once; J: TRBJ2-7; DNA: TGTGCCAGCAGAAAGGACATATTTGTGTTGGCGCAGTACTTC; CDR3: CASRKDIFVLAQYF
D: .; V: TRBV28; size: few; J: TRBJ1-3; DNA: TGTGCCAGCAGTTTATTTCGGGATTCTGGAAACACCATATATTTT; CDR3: CASSLFRDSGNTIYF
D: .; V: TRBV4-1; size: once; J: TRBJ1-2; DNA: TGCGCCAGCAGCCAAGTTGGCGACAGCCTTTATGGCTACACCTTC; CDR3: CASSQVGDSLYGYTF
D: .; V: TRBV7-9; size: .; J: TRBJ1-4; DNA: TGTGCCAGCGAGGGTGAAAAACTGTTTTTT; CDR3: CASEGEKLFF
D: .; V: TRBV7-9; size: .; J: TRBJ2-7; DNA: TGTGCCAGCAGCTTAGGACGGGGTAGGGCGACCCACGAGCAGTACTTC; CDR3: CASSLGRGRATHEQYF
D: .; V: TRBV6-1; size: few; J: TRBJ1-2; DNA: TGTGCCACTACAGGGTTTAGCTATGGCTACACCTTC; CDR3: CATTGFSYGYTF
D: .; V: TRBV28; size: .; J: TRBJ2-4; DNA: TGTGCCAGCAGTTTATTGGAGGGATTCAAAAACATTCAGTACTTC; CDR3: CASSLLEGFKNIQYF
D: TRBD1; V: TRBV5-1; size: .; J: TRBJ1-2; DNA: TGCGCCAGCAGACGACAGGGCGGGCATGGCTACACCTTC; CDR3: CASRRQGGHGYTF
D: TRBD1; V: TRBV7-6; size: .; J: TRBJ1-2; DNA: TGTGCCAGCAGCTTAACACCCGGGACAGCCTATGGCTACACCTTC; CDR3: CASSLTPGTAYGYTF
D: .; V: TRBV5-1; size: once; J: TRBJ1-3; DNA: TGCGCCACCTCTTTAGGGGGGGCGCGAGGAAACACCATATATTTT; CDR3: CATSLGGARGNTIYF
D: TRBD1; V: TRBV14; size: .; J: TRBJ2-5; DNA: TGTGCCAGCAGACCAATCCGGGACAGGGGGCTTCGGGAGACCCAGTACTTC; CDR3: CASRPIRDRGLRETQYF
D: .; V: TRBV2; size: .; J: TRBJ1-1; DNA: TGTGCCAGCAGTGGCTTAGTGAACACTGAAGCTTTCTTT; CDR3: CASSGLVNTEAFF
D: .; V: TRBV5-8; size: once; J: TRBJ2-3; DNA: TGTGCCAGCAGCTGGCAGGGGTCAGATACGCAGTATTTT; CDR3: CASSWQGSDTQYF
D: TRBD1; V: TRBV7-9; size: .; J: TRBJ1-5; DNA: TGTTCCAGCAGCCGGGACAGGAACAATCAGCCCCAGCATTTT; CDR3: CSSSRDRNNQPQHF
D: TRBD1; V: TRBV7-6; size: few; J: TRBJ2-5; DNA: TGTGCCAGCAGCTTGGGGACAGGTCCACAGACCCAGTACTTC; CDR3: CASSLGTGPQTQYF
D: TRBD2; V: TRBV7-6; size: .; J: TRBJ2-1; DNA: TGTGCCAGCAGCTTAATGGGGACTAGCGCTCTGAATGAGCAGTTCTTC; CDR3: CASSLMGTSALNEQFF
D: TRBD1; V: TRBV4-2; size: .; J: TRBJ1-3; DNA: TGTGCTATCAGGGGGCTTGGAAACACCATATATTTT; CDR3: CAIRGLGNTIYF
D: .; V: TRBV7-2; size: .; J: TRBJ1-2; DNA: TGTGCCAGCAGCCCAGGCCGGGGAAACTATGGCTACACCTTC; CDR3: CASSPGRGNYGYTF
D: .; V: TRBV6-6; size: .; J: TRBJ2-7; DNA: TGTGCCACCAAAAACCGGGACTCCAGCTCCTACGAGCAGTACTTC; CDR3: CATKNRDSSSYEQYF
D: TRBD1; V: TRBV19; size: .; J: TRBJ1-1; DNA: TGTGCCAGTAGTCCGGACAGGGGGCGGGGCACTGAAGCTTTCTTT; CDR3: CASSPDRGRGTEAFF
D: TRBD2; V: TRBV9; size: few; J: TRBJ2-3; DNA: TGTGCCAGCAGCCTACCTATAGCGGGGCCCTCCACAGATACGCAGTATTTT; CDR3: CASSLPIAGPSTDTQYF
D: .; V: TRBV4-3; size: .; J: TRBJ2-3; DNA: TGCGCCAGCAGCCAAGTTACAGCGGCTAGCACAGATACGCAGTATTTT; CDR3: CASSQVTAASTDTQYF
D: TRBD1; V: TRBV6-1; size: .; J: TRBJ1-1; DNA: TGTGCCAGCAGTGGACAGGGGGGGAACGGTCTCACTGAAGCTTTCTTT; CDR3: CASSGQGGNGLTEAFF
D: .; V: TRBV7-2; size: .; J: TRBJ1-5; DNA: TGTGCCAGCAGCTTAACGGCAGATAGAGGCCCCCAGCATTTT; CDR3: CASSLTADRGPQHF
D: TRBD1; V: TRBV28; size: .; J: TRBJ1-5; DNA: TGTGCCAGCAGTTTATTCCGGGACAGGCGGAATCAGCCCCAGCATTTT; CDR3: CASSLFRDRRNQPQHF
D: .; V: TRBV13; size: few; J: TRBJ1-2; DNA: TGTGCCAGCAGTTTTACTCTCCGGGGGGCGCTAGACTATGGCTACACCTTC; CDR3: CASSFTLRGALDYGYTF
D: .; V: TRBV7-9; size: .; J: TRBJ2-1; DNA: TGTGCCAGCAGGCCGGACTGGGGTGATGTTGAGCAGTTCTTC; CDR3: CASRPDWGDVEQFF
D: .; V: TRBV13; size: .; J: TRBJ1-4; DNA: TGTGCCAGCAGCTCCACCTCATTCCTGGGCGACACTAATGAAAAACTGTTTTTT; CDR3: CASSSTSFLGDTNEKLFF
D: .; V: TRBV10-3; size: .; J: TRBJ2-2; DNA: TGTGCCATACAGGGCCCAACCGGGGAGCTGTTTTTT; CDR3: CAIQGPTGELFF
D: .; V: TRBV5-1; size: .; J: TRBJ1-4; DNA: TGCGCCAGCAGCCACGGTCCCCCGAGGAATGAAAAACTGTTTTTT; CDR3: CASSHGPPRNEKLFF